This T cell receptor beta chain was identified during a study of T cell responses to AZD1222 COVID-19 vaccine. Sequenced by immunoSEQ multiplex PCR; TCRdb stores in-frame clones only, minus some. Here the sample spans about 130,000 clones, approximately 85% being singletons. Sequences were derived from peripheral blood, sampled 28 days after the second AZD1222 dose. The receptor comes from an adult who received the AZD1222 COVID-19 vaccine.

The CDR3 region has the DNA TGCGCCAGCAGCTTGGATGCCACCACAGGGCCCTACGACACCTTC. It yields the protein CASSLDATTGPYDTF. This chain links TRBV5-1 with TRBJ1-2; possibly TRBD1 for D (6 bases). This CDR3 has 15 residues. Trimming stripped 0 bases from V and 12 bases from J, with 21 bases between. Germline lookup yields CDR1 SGHRS and CDR2 YFSETQ.